The clone carrying this T cell receptor (beta chain) was found a few times. Mismatch with germline at one junction end may stem from a read error. This sample was taken from a study of read filtering for tumor transcriptome and immune sequencing. Molecular barcoded adaptors covering alpha/delta and beta/gamma chains were used on 400 ng RNA. TCRdb recomputed calls from the reads with MiXCR, one row per CDR3 protein. The data hold some 38,000 distinct CDR3 sequences, with over 9.5% observed a single time. The CDR3 totals 12 residues. Germline loops: CDR1 ENHRY, CDR2 SYGVKD. The sample consisted of a population of CD138-negative cells sorted from bone marrow. This clonotype originated in a donor aged 40 or older with multiple myeloma. The chain combines TRBV10-3 with TRBJ2-7, with a weak D call TRBD2 (6 bases). CDR3 nucleotide sequence: TGTGCCATCAGTGACGGAGGGAATGAGCGGTACTTC. Translated, it gives CAISDGGNERYF.